Given below is one T cell receptor (beta chain) in context. The sample originates from a study of blood T cell repertoires in COVID-19. The overall study: In each case, the material was cDNA or gDNA derived from T cells, B-cell-depleted T cells, or PBMCs.

TCRdb's copy holds only in-frame clones and misses some; the assay was immunoSEQ multiplex PCR. The sample consists of 250,000 to 400,000 clones, 75% to 90% of them appearing once. The CDR3 runs to 14 residues. Germline CDR1 reads MDHEN; CDR2 reads SYDVKM. V lost 3 bases and J lost 2, with 10 bases in between. The rearrangement uses TRBV28 and TRBJ1-1; D not resolved. Source material: PBMCs or T cells enriched from blood (not recorded which). This receptor was obtained from a woman aged 30 to 39 who had been exposed to COVID-19. The CDR3 loop is CASSLAQLNTEAFF. The CDR3 region has the DNA TGTGCCAGCAGTTTGGCCCAATTAAACACTGAAGCTTTCTTT.